This T cell receptor beta chain was documented in a study of blood T cell repertoires in COVID-19. Whole-study context: Material from acute and convalescent COVID-19 was sourced from the United States, Italy and Spain. PBMCs, B-cell-depleted T cells, or T cells provided the cDNA or gDNA that made up the material.

Germline lookup yields CDR1 LNHDA and CDR2 SQIVND (reference sequence). The CDR3 extends over 14 amino acids. Trimming removed 7 bases from V and 8 bases from J; junction bases left unmatched: 7. Authors' methods: Amplification of reference gene primers was used by the study to estimate nucleated cell counts. Assay used: immunoSEQ multiplex PCR; TCRdb lists only in-frame clones, some missing. That table gives V, J and clone size, and the DNA gave D and trimming. The repertoire includes around 200,000 clones, 75% to 90% of them detected once, and roughly 0.69% sits in the top ten. Sequenced: peripheral blood. The clonotype originates from a man between 40 and 49 years old with acute or convalescent COVID-19. The chain employs TRBV19 and TRBJ2-1; TRBD1 aligns across 11 bases. The CDR3 DNA reads as TGTGCCAGTACCTTAGGACAGGGGGCTGATGAGCAGTTCTTC. This gives the protein CASTLGQGADEQFF.